The 17 T cell receptor beta chains below were found in one sample sequenced in a study of radiation and T cells in renal cell carcinoma. As to treatment: 15 Gy SBRT to primary tumor, nephrectomy 4 weeks later. Profiling relied on immunoSEQ multiplex PCR, and the TCRdb table lists in-frame clones only, not all of them. The profile shows several thousand clones, around three fifths of them singletons. Sequenced material: tumor tissue, taken from a patient whose treatment included radiotherapy and nephrectomy. These receptor sequences come from a man aged 55 to 69 with renal cell carcinoma.

This clone is labeled as medium-sized. Given a much more abundant clone one base away, this may be a read error. The rearrangement uses TRBV23-1 and TRBJ2-7, with 8 bases that match TRBD2. TRBV23-1 is placed among ORFs of uncertain function. The CDR3 contains 18 residues. CDR3 amino acids: CARSPTGVPGGGSYEQYF. The CDR3 DNA reads TGCGCCCGCAGTCCAACGGGGGTCCCGGGGGGGGGCTCCTACGAGCAGTACTTC.

This clone rates as medium-sized. The rearrangement uses TRBV6-6 and TRBJ1-4; 7 bases align to TRBD1. Germline loops: CDR1 MNHNY, CDR2 SVGAGI (reference sequence). This CDR3 region has 14 residues. J lost 7 bases, V lost 7 bases, and 9 bases had no gene match. CDR3 region: CASTTRAGGEKLFF. The CDR3 nucleotides are TGTGCCAGCACCACCCGGGCAGGGGGTGAAAAACTGTTTTTT.

The CDR3 sequence is CASSLGSGGPGNTIYF. The CDR3 DNA reads as TGTGCCAGCAGCTTAGGGTCGGGGGGTCCTGGAAACACCATATATTTT. The rearrangement uses TRBV7-2 and TRBJ1-3, with D possibly TRBD1 on 5 matching bases. Germline CDR1 and CDR2: SGHTA and FQGNSA. This CDR3 is built from 16 residues. The V end lost 1 base, the J end lost 2 bases, and 12 bases lay between the germline ends.

V gene TRBV5-1 combines with J gene TRBJ2-7; TRBD1 matches at 7 bases. The CDR3 runs to 11 residues. CDR1 SGHRS and CDR2 YFSETQ come from the germline V gene. V lost 5 bases and J lost 4; bases outside the gene matches: 0. As DNA, the CDR3 is TGCGCCAGCAGACAGGGGTACGAGCAGTACTTC. Translation gives CASRQGYEQYF. Variable domain in full (rest from reference TRBV5-1 and TRBJ2-7): KAGVTQTPRYLIKTRGQQVTLSCSPISGHRSVSWYQQTPGQGLQFLFEYFSETQRNKGNFPGRFSGRQFSNSRSEMNVSTLELGDSALYLCASRQGYEQYFGPGTRLTVT.

The chain has TRBV7-2 and TRBJ1-1; possible D gene TRBD1, 5 bases. V gave up 1 base and J gave up 3 bases, with 9 bases separating them. The CDR3 loop spans 14 amino acids. Per germline, CDR1 SGHTA and CDR2 FQGNSA. CDR3 protein: CASSLGGADTEAFF. The CDR3 DNA reads TGTGCCAGCAGCTTAGGGGGCGCGGACACTGAAGCTTTCTTT.

J is TRBJ2-7 and V is TRBV6-6, with 9 bases aligning to TRBD2. Germline assignment: CDR1 MNHNY and CDR2 SVGAGI (reference sequence). With 1 base clipped from V and 0 bases from J, the junction kept 1 base outside the gene matches. The CDR3 length is 15 residues. The CDR3 loop is CASSYLAGDSYEQYF. DNA of the CDR3: TGTGCCAGCAGTTACTTAGCGGGGGACTCCTACGAGCAGTACTTC.

V gene TRBV7-2 combines with J gene TRBJ1-1; D is ambiguous. V lost 5 bases and J 1 base, leaving 17 bases between the germline ends. The CDR3 runs 16 residues. Germline CDR1 is SGHTA and CDR2 is FQGNSA. CDR3 in amino acids: CASSPHGVGRNTEAFF. The CDR3 DNA is TGTGCCAGCAGCCCCCACGGGGTAGGTAGGAACACTGAAGCTTTCTTT.

This chain connects TRBV5-1 to TRBJ2-7; D is tentatively TRBD1 or TRBD2 (5 bases each). Germline lookup yields CDR1 SGHRS and CDR2 YFSETQ. The CDR3 extends over 14 amino acids. Trimming stripped 0 bases from V and 3 bases from J, with 10 bases between. This CDR3 reads CASSLVGTGYEQYF. CDR3 DNA sequence: TGCGCCAGCAGCTTGGTGGGGACCGGCTACGAGCAGTACTTC. Complete variable domain (other parts from reference TRBV5-1 and TRBJ2-7): KAGVTQTPRYLIKTRGQQVTLSCSPISGHRSVSWYQQTPGQGLQFLFEYFSETQRNKGNFPGRFSGRQFSNSRSEMNVSTLELGDSALYLCASSLVGTGYEQYFGPGTRLTVT.

The chain employs TRBV28 and TRBJ2-7; the D is unclear. Germline V gene data show CDR1 as MDHEN and CDR2 as SYDVKM. The V gene lost 2 bases and the J gene lost 8 bases, with 13 bases spanning the gap. CDR3 length: 13 residues. CDR3 bases: TGTGCCAGCAGTTTACCCCCAGGTTTAAAGCAGTACTTC. This gives the protein CASSLPPGLKQYF. Full variable domain (outside the CDR3, taken from reference TRBV28 and TRBJ2-7): DVKVTQSSRYLVKRTGEKVFLECVQDMDHENMFWYRQDPGLGLRLIYFSYDVKMKEKGDIPEGYSVSREKKERFSLILESASTNQTSMYLCASSLPPGLKQYFGPGTRLTVT.

The rearrangement uses TRBV28 and TRBJ2-5; no clear D gene. The J call may be in error: the DNA end matches TRBJ2-7 better. The length of the CDR3 is 16 residues. The germline V gene has CDR1 MDHEN and CDR2 SYDVKM. The CDR3 is CASSSPSYPRSYEQYF. The CDR3 coding sequence is TGTGCCAGCAGCTCTCCCAGCTACCCACGGTCCTACGAGCAGTACTTC.

This chain connects TRBV7-9 to TRBJ2-6; D not resolved. Germline loops: CDR1 SEHNR, CDR2 FQNEAQ (reference sequence). The CDR3 length is 16 residues. V was pared by 5 bases and J by 0 bases, with 11 bases between. The CDR3 region has the DNA TGTGCCAGCAGCCAAGATCACAGCTCTGGGGCCAACGTCCTGACTTTC. Amino acids: CASSQDHSSGANVLTF.

Only a few counts were recorded for this clone. This chain uses TRBV28 with TRBJ1-2, with 7 nucleotides matching TRBD1. V shed 3 bases and J 2 bases; nucleotides not matched to a gene: 3. This CDR3 has 14 residues. Germline V lookup: CDR1 MDHEN, CDR2 SYDVKM. CDR3 in DNA: TGTGCCAGCAGTTTCCGGGACAGAAACTATGGCTACACCTTC. As protein: CASSFRDRNYGYTF.

The rearrangement uses TRBV6-5 and TRBJ2-3, with 7 bases fitting TRBD1. J was trimmed by 0 bases and V by 5 bases; bases with no gene match: 5. Germline V CDR1 and CDR2: MNHEY, SVGAGI. This CDR3 is built from 15 residues. This CDR3 is CASSLDRASTDTQYF. The CDR3 DNA is TGTGCCAGCAGTCTTGACAGGGCTAGCACAGATACGCAGTATTTT.

The CDR3 protein is CASSPTREDRMNTEAFF. The CDR3 DNA sequence: TGTGCCAGCTCACCAACAAGGGAGGACAGGATGAACACTGAAGCTTTCTTT. This chain joins TRBV18 and TRBJ1-1, with 7 bases fitting TRBD1. The CDR3 has 17 amino acids. The junction had 9 bases not matched to a gene; V was cut back by 2 bases and J by 0 bases. CDR1 is KGHSH, CDR2 LQKENI, per germline. Looking up the rest from reference TRBV18 and TRBJ1-1 gives the full variable domain: NAGVMQNPRHLVRRRGQEARLRCSPMKGHSHVYWYRQLPEEGLKFMVYLQKENIIDESGMPKERFSAEFPKEGPSILRIQQVVRGDSAAYFCASSPTREDRMNTEAFFGQGTRLTVV.

This clone was seen a handful of times. As DNA, the CDR3 is TGCAGTGCTAGCCCCTATGGCTACACCTTC. Translating gives CSASPYGYTF. The V gene is TRBV20-1, the J gene TRBJ1-2; D is ambiguous. The CDR3 has 10 residues. V was shortened by 3 bases and J by 4 bases, with 3 bases between the two germline ends. Germline CDR1 is DFQATT and CDR2 is SNEGSKA (reference sequence).

The table lists this clone with a count of one. The chain combines TRBV29-1 with TRBJ1-1; D may be TRBD1 (6 bases). CDR1 and CDR2 from the germline V gene are SQVTM and ANQGSEA. The CDR3 runs 12 residues. V lost 6 bases to trimming and J lost 1 base, with 9 bases between them. CDR3 sequence (DNA): TGCAGCGTGCAACAGGGGAACACTGAAGCTTTCTTT. Translating gives CSVQQGNTEAFF.

This clone was detected only a few times. The rearrangement joins TRBV19 to TRBJ1-2; the D gene is possibly TRBD1 (5 bases). This CDR3 has 14 residues. V was trimmed by 4 bases and J by 6 bases, leaving 15 bases between them. Germline CDR1 LNHDA, CDR2 SQIVND (reference sequence). This CDR3 is CASSSPGVYHGYTF. The CDR3, as DNA: TGTGCCAGTAGTAGCCCGGGGGTTTATCATGGCTACACCTTC.